Each of the 11 T cell receptor beta chains below was sequenced from the same sample in a study of blood T cell repertoires in COVID-19. The repertoire was sequenced with immunoSEQ multiplex PCR; TCRdb's copy has only in-frame clones and lacks some. The sample carries approximately 150,000 clones, 75% to 90% recorded once. The sequenced sample was peripheral blood. The receptors were sampled from a man older than 75 with acute or convalescent COVID-19.

This rearrangement joins TRBV10-3 to TRBJ2-1; tentative D call: TRBD2 (7 bases). This CDR3 is 14 amino acids long. In germline, CDR1 is ENHRY, CDR2 SYGVKD. Deletions cut 4 bases from V and 16 bases from J, with 23 bases between. Here the CDR3 DNA reads TGTGCCATCAGTGGGACAGCGGAGGCTAGCGGAACATTCTTC. Amino acids: CAISGTAEASGTFF.

This clone appeared a single time. The chain is built from TRBV28 and TRBJ1-2, with TRBD1 matching 9 bases. This CDR3 spans 13 amino acids. The V gene's germline CDR1 is MDHEN and CDR2 SYDVKM. V lost 7 bases, J lost 8 bases, and 8 bases stayed unmatched. CDR3 protein: CASIGTGLLGYTF. The CDR3 DNA follows: TGTGCCAGCATCGGGACAGGGTTACTGGGCTACACCTTC.

The chain joins TRBV5-1 to TRBJ2-7, with D perhaps matching TRBD2 (6 bases). V lost 0 bases and J 6 bases, leaving 16 bases between the germline ends. The CDR3 is made up of 15 amino acids. Germline V CDR1 and CDR2: SGHRS, YFSETQ. CDR3 sequence: CASSLGGGTPSEQYF. In nucleotides, the CDR3 is TGCGCCAGCAGCTTGGGAGGAGGGACCCCCTCCGAGCAGTACTTC.

The J gene is TRBJ2-6, the V gene TRBV2; possible D gene TRBD1, 5 bases. CDR3 length equals 15 residues. The germline V and J ends were trimmed by 7 bases and 0 bases, with 10 bases remaining between them. Germline V CDR1 and CDR2: SNHLY, FYNNEI. DNA for the CDR3: TGTGCCAGCAAGGGGTATTTCTCTGGGGCCAACGTCCTGACTTTC. This gives the protein CASKGYFSGANVLTF.

The gene calls are TRBV6-2 or TRBV6-3 and TRBJ2-3, with no clear D. From germline, CDR1 is MNHEY and CDR2 SVGEGT. V shed 6 bases and J shed 2 bases, with 6 bases lying between them. CDR3 length equals 12 residues. The CDR3 spells CASSSLTDTQYF. For the CDR3, the DNA is TGTGCCAGCAGCTCCCTCACAGATACGCAGTATTTT.

The rearrangement links TRBV3-1 (or the pseudogene TRBV3-2) to TRBJ1-2, with 7 positions matching TRBD1. J lost 7 bases, V lost 1 base, and 18 bases had no gene match. This CDR3 spans 18 amino acids. Germline CDR1 reads LGHDT; CDR2 reads YNNKEL (reference sequence). This CDR3 is CASSQVLLKGQRDSGYTF. The CDR3 DNA reads as TGTGCCAGCAGCCAAGTATTATTAAAGGGACAGCGCGACTCTGGCTACACCTTC.

This clone was seen a single time. The V and J genes are TRBV27 and TRBJ2-6; TRBD1 might be the D (7 bases). CDR3 size: 16 residues. The germline V gene encodes CDR1 MNHEY and CDR2 SMNVEV (reference sequence). Trimming shortened V by 5 bases and J by 3 bases, and 14 bases separated the two germline ends. CDR3 protein: CASSRNRGGGANVLTF. CDR3 DNA sequence: TGTGCCAGCAGTCGAAACAGGGGAGGTGGGGCCAACGTCCTGACTTTC.

The chain uses TRBV28 and TRBJ2-1, with D unclear. CDR1 is MDHEN, CDR2 SYDVKM, per germline. The CDR3 loop spans 18 amino acids. The ends were cut back, 5 bases at V and 1 base at J, with 21 bases in the middle. CDR3: CASSLPPGASRSYNEQFF. The CDR3 DNA is TGTGCCAGCAGTCTACCCCCTGGAGCCTCTAGGTCCTACAATGAGCAGTTCTTC.

This clone occurred once. The chain combines TRBV19 with TRBJ1-1, with 7 nucleotides matching TRBD1. This CDR3 has 15 amino acids. V gave up 4 bases and J gave up 5 bases; unmatched junction bases: 10. From germline, CDR1 is LNHDA and CDR2 SQIVND (reference sequence). This chain's CDR3 is CASSTLTGILTEAFF. In nucleotides, the CDR3 is TGTGCCAGTAGTACCCTGACAGGGATTTTGACTGAAGCTTTCTTT. Full variable domain (remainder filled in from reference TRBV19 and TRBJ1-1): DGGITQSPKYLFRKEGQNVTLSCEQNLNHDAMYWYRQDPGQGLRLIYYSQIVNDFQKGDIAEGYSVSREKKESFPLTVTSAQKNPTAFYLCASSTLTGILTEAFFGQGTRLTVV.

The V call is TRBV4-2, the J call TRBJ2-7; 7 nucleotides line up with TRBD2. Germline CDR1 reads LGHNA; CDR2 reads YNFKEQ. V trimming: 1 base; J trimming: 2 bases; junction bases outside the gene matches: 2. This CDR3 region has 14 residues. The CDR3 loop is CASSQAGGPYEQYF. CDR3 nucleotides: TGTGCCAGCAGCCAAGCGGGGGGTCCCTACGAGCAGTACTTC.

This chain links TRBV3-1 (or the pseudogene TRBV3-2) with TRBJ1-1; D is perhaps TRBD1 (6 bases). The V gene lost 2 bases and the J gene lost 0 bases, with 13 bases spanning the gap. CDR3 length: 16 residues. Germline CDR1 and CDR2: LGHDT and YNNKEL (reference sequence). This chain's CDR3 is CASSQRQTGMNTEAFF. The DNA for the CDR3 is TGTGCCAGCAGCCAACGCCAGACAGGAATGAACACTGAAGCTTTCTTT.